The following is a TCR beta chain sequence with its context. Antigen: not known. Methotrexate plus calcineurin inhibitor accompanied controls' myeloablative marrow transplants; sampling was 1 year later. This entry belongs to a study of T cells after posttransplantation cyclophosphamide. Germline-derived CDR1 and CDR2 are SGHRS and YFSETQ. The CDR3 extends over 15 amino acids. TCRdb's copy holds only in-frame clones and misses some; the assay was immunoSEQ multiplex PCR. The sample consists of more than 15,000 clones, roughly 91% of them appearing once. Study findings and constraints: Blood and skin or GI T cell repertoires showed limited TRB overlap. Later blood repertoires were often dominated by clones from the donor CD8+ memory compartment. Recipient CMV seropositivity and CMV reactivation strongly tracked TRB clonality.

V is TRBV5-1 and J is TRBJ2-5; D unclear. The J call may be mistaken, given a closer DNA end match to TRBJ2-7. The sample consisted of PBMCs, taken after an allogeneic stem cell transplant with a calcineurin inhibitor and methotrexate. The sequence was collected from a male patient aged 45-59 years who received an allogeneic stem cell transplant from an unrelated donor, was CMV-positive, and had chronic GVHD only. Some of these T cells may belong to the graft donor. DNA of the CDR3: TGCGCCAGCAGCCCTGCTTCCAGAGGTTATAGCGAGCAGTACTTC. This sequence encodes CASSPASRGYSEQYF.